These 22 T cell receptor beta chains share one sample of origin, sequenced in a study of shared clonotypes between healthy human individuals (dated by TCRdb to the early 2020s). Receptors were amplified or captured by the immunoSEQ multiplex PCR assay. TCRdb carries this immuneACCESS record with in-frame sequences only. Its versions omit some clonotypes, under half of them owing to an unresolved V gene in the studies checked, with the rest unexplained. The sample table lists some 2,100,000 clones, around 95% of them with a count of one. More than 0.1% of the sample lies in the top ten. Sequenced sample: naive CD4+ T cells sorted from blood. In light of the paper, this sample's cell subset or site label describes: CD45RA+ positively selected. The receptors shown here come from a man aged 18 to 30 in good health.

V and J are TRBV9 and TRBJ1-1, with D hard to call. CDR1 is SGDLS, CDR2 YYNGEE, per germline. The CDR3 is 13 residues long. V lost 4 bases and J 3 bases, leaving 10 bases between the germline ends. The CDR3 DNA reads TGTGCCAGCAGCCCGGGGAGATACACTGAAGCTTTCTTT. It is translated as CASSPGRYTEAFF.

The chain links TRBV6-5 to TRBJ1-1, with a weak D call TRBD1 (5 bases). V gave up 7 bases and J gave up 3 bases, with 18 bases separating them. The CDR3 contains 15 residues. CDR1 and CDR2 (germline): MNHEY, SVGAGI. CDR3 protein: CASNNPGRGYTEAFF. As DNA, the CDR3 is TGTGCCAGCAACAATCCGGGCCGGGGGTACACTGAAGCTTTCTTT.

The V and J genes are TRBV6-5 and TRBJ1-5, with 8 bases that match TRBD1. The CDR3 sequence is 16 residues long. V shed 4 bases and J 3 bases; nucleotides not matched to a gene: 8. The germline gives CDR1 MNHEY, CDR2 SVGAGI. CDR3 nucleotide sequence: TGTGCCAGCAGTTCGATTAACAGGGGGTTCAATCAGCCCCAGCATTTT. This encodes CASSSINRGFNQPQHF.

The J gene is TRBJ1-1, the V gene TRBV29-1; perhaps TRBD1 as D (5 bases). The germline V gene encodes CDR1 SQVTM and CDR2 ANQGSEA. The V end lost 3 bases, the J end lost 10 bases, and 18 bases lay between the germline ends. This CDR3 spans 13 amino acids. Here the CDR3 reads CSVEIVEGLGAFF. The CDR3 DNA sequence: TGCAGCGTTGAGATCGTAGAGGGGCTTGGAGCTTTCTTT.

The rearrangement joins TRBV5-6 to TRBJ2-7, with D possibly matching TRBD2 (6 bases). V was cut by 2 bases and J by 6 bases, with 18 bases left in between. Germline-derived CDR1 and CDR2 are SGHDT and YYEEEE. This CDR3 has 15 residues. Written as DNA, the CDR3 is TGTGCCAGCAGCTTCCATGTGGGGGGAGGAAGCGAGCAGTACTTC. It codes for CASSFHVGGGSEQYF. The complete variable domain, with remaining parts taken from reference TRBV5-6 and TRBJ2-7, reads DAGVTQSPTHLIKTRGQQVTLRCSPKSGHDTVSWYQQALGQGPQFIFQYYEEEERQRGNFPDRFSGHQFPNYSSELNVNALLLGDSALYLCASSFHVGGGSEQYFGPGTRLTVT.

This clone was observed once. V gene TRBV19 combines with J gene TRBJ1-5; 7 nucleotides match TRBD1. Germline trimming cut 10 bases from V and 1 base from J; bases unmatched to any gene: 13. The CDR3 length is 16 residues. Germline CDR1 and CDR2: LNHDA and SQIVND (reference sequence). CDR3 in DNA: TGTGCCACTGGAGTAGGGGGCGGGTACAGCAATCAGCCCCAGCATTTT. Translated, it gives CATGVGGGYSNQPQHF.

This rearrangement joins TRBV18 to TRBJ2-7; possibly TRBD2 for D (6 bases). Trimming took off 0 bases at V and 5 bases at J, with 11 bases between the two ends. The CDR3 runs 14 residues. The germline gives CDR1 KGHSH, CDR2 LQKENI. The CDR3 region is CASSPPYGSHEQYF. The CDR3 DNA reads TGTGCCAGCTCACCACCGTACGGGAGTCACGAGCAGTACTTC.

The J gene is TRBJ1-1, the V gene TRBV19, with D perhaps matching TRBD1 (5 bases). V was pared by 4 bases and J by 3 bases, with 9 bases between. The CDR3 totals 13 residues. The V gene's germline CDR1 is LNHDA and CDR2 SQIVND (reference sequence). The CDR3 loop is CASSNGAHTEAFF. CDR3 in DNA: TGTGCCAGTAGTAACGGGGCCCACACTGAAGCTTTCTTT.

The rearrangement links TRBV6-5 to TRBJ2-7; no firm D call. The V gene's germline CDR1 is MNHEY and CDR2 SVGAGI. This CDR3 region has 15 residues. The germline V and J ends were trimmed by 2 bases and 3 bases, with 14 bases remaining between them. For the CDR3, the DNA is TGTGCCAGCAGTTACACCGACAAGGGTAACTACGAGCAGTACTTC. Protein: CASSYTDKGNYEQYF.

The chain combines TRBV7-9 with TRBJ1-1, with a possible D match to TRBD1 (6 bases). The CDR3 is made up of 16 amino acids. Germline CDR1 is SEHNR and CDR2 is FQNEAQ (reference sequence). The V end lost 1 base, the J end lost 4 bases, and 16 bases lay between the germline ends. Here the CDR3 DNA reads TGTGCCAGCAGCTTAGTGGGGGGGCCCGGAGGCACTGAAGCTTTCTTT. Residues: CASSLVGGPGGTEAFF.

The chain has TRBV5-1 and TRBJ1-2; 11 bases align to TRBD1. The junction had 6 bases not matched to a gene; V was cut back by 4 bases and J by 4 bases. CDR1 SGHRS and CDR2 YFSETQ come from the germline V gene. This CDR3 spans 15 amino acids. The CDR3 DNA follows: TGCGCCAGCAGCGATGGGACAGGGGGAGTCTATGGCTACACCTTC. Its protein product is CASSDGTGGVYGYTF.

The V gene is TRBV5-1, the J gene TRBJ2-1, with no clear D. Trimming cost V 0 bases and J 10 bases, with 11 bases left between them. This CDR3 is built from 13 residues. From germline, CDR1 is SGHRS and CDR2 YFSETQ. The CDR3 region has the DNA TGCGCCAGCAGCTTGGACCCAACGGGCGAGCAGTTCTTC. Protein sequence: CASSLDPTGEQFF.

The table lists this clone with a count of one. This same CDR3 is encoded by further DNA sequences in the sample. The rearrangement uses TRBV4-3 and TRBJ2-3, with 9 bases aligning to TRBD2. The length of the CDR3 is 15 residues. Germline CDR1 LGHNA, CDR2 YSLEER. V lost 3 bases, J lost 2 bases, and 3 bases stayed unmatched. The CDR3 coding sequence is TGCGCCAGCAGCCATTTAGCGGGGGACACAGATACGCAGTATTTT. This codes for CASSHLAGDTDTQYF.

The chain is built from TRBV7-8 and TRBJ2-7, with a tentative D call TRBD1 (8 bases). In germline, CDR1 is SGHVS, CDR2 FQNEAQ. CDR3 length: 15 residues. Trimming cost V 11 bases and J 4 bases, with 24 bases left between them. CDR3 region: CAQRERQGRAYEQYF. CDR3 nucleotides: TGTGCCCAGCGGGAAAGACAGGGGCGGGCATACGAGCAGTACTTC. Full variable domain (outside the CDR3, taken from reference TRBV7-8 and TRBJ2-7): GAGVSQSPRYKVAKRGQDVALRCDPISGHVSLFWYQQALGQGPEFLTYFQNEAQLDKSGLPSDRFFAERPEGSVSTLKIQRTQQEDSAVYLCAQRERQGRAYEQYFGPGTRLTVT.

Details on this clone: This sample also contains other DNA sequences that code for the same CDR3. The chain is built from TRBV28 and TRBJ1-1; 7 bases align to TRBD1. With V trimmed by 3 bases and J by 8 bases, 3 bases remained unmatched. The germline gives CDR1 MDHEN, CDR2 SYDVKM. The length of the CDR3 is 12 residues. CDR3: CASSFRGREAFF. The CDR3 bases are TGTGCCAGCAGTTTTAGGGGGCGCGAAGCTTTCTTT.

This clone has a handful of counts. The chain joins TRBV28 to TRBJ1-1; D call uncertain. Per the germline V gene, CDR1 is MDHEN and CDR2 is SYDVKM. The CDR3 contains 15 residues. The V end lost 2 bases, the J end lost 2 bases, and 12 bases lay between the germline ends. The CDR3 coding sequence is TGTGCCAGCAGTTTAGGGTCTAGGCTAAACACTGAAGCTTTCTTT. Protein: CASSLGSRLNTEAFF.

This sequence joins TRBV5-4 and TRBJ2-7; D tentatively fits TRBD1 or TRBD2 (5 bases each). V was cut by 4 bases and J by 3 bases, with 14 bases left in between. The CDR3 has 14 amino acids. The germline gives CDR1 SGHNT, CDR2 YYREEE (reference sequence). CDR3 nucleotide sequence: TGTGCCAGCAGCACGTGGGACCTCAACTACGAGCAGTACTTC. Amino acid sequence: CASSTWDLNYEQYF.

The gene calls are TRBV7-2 and TRBJ2-5, with 9 bases fitting TRBD2. The CDR3 sequence is 16 residues long. Germline assignment: CDR1 SGHTA and CDR2 FQGNSA. V shed 5 bases and J 1 base; nucleotides not matched to a gene: 8. The CDR3 region is CASSQTEGLAQETQYF. In DNA form, the CDR3 reads TGTGCCAGCAGCCAAACCGAGGGACTAGCCCAAGAGACCCAGTACTTC.

This clone was seen a handful of times. The gene calls are TRBV27 and TRBJ2-4; TRBD1 is a possible D gene (6 bases). The CDR3 runs to 15 residues. Trimming removed 3 bases from V and 3 bases from J, with 12 bases in between. Germline assignment: CDR1 MNHEY and CDR2 SMNVEV (reference sequence). The DNA of the CDR3 is TGTGCCAGCAGTTTTTCCCTAGGGGGCAAAAACATTCAGTACTTC. Translating gives CASSFSLGGKNIQYF.

The rearrangement uses TRBV6-5 and TRBJ1-6; the D is unclear. Between the trimmed V and J ends, which lost 0 bases and 2 bases, there was a span of 5 bases. Germline lookup yields CDR1 MNHEY and CDR2 SVGAGI. There are 15 residues in the CDR3. This CDR3 reads CASSYSLTYNSPLHF. For the CDR3, the DNA is TGTGCCAGCAGTTACTCCCTCACCTATAATTCACCCCTCCACTTT.

The chain recombines TRBV11-1 with TRBJ2-5, with TRBD2 matching over 7 bases. The V and J ends lost 5 bases and 7 bases, in that order; junction bases with no gene match: 22. Germline CDR1 and CDR2: SGHAT and FQDESV (reference sequence). This CDR3 has 18 amino acids. In DNA, the CDR3 is TGTGCCAGCAGCCCGCCGGGTCAAGGACTAGTTGGAGTGGGGACCCAGTACTTC. Protein sequence: CASSPPGQGLVGVGTQYF.

J is TRBJ1-1 and V is TRBV19, with D hard to call. Trimming left V 6 bases short and J 1 base short, with 12 bases between. Germline CDR1 and CDR2: LNHDA and SQIVND (reference sequence). The CDR3 is 14 residues long. CDR3 sequence reads: CASRRTPQNTEAFF. The CDR3 bases are TGTGCCAGTAGGCGCACACCGCAGAACACTGAAGCTTTCTTT.